This TCR beta chain was documented in a study of response to subunit inactivated influenza vaccine. Overall study results and limits: Every seasonal influenza vaccination brings in few new T cells, the authors suggested.

Trimming removed 3 bases from V and 9 bases from J, with 9 bases in between. Germline loops: CDR1 KGHSH, CDR2 LQKENI. The CDR3 sequence is 12 residues long. This clonotype was found a few times. Antigen specificity is unknown. TCRdb re-called the RT-PCR reads with MiXCR, one entry per CDR3 protein. The sample holds roughly 700,000 distinct CDR3 sequences, 15% to 19% seen once. The rearrangement uses TRBV18 and TRBJ2-1; the D call may be TRBD1 or TRBD2 (5 bases each). This material consisted of PBMCs from blood, taken approximately 12 days after vaccination. The clonotype was recovered from a man aged 50-60 years who received an inactivated influenza vaccine. The CDR3 region has the DNA TGTGCCAGCTCACCTCCGAGGGGTGAGCAGTTCTTC. Protein product: CASSPPRGEQFF. Based on the CDR3 plus reference TRBV18 and TRBJ2-1, the full variable domain is NAGVMQNPRHLVRRRGQEARLRCSPMKGHSHVYWYRQLPEEGLKFMVYLQKENIIDESGMPKERFSAEFPKEGPSILRIQQVVRGDSAAYFCASSPPRGEQFFGPGTRLTVL.